One sample yielded the 25 T cell receptor beta chains listed below, sequenced in a study of T cell repertoires in cytomegalovirus infection. TCRdb reprocessed the reads via MiXCR and lists one record per CDR3 protein. Among 200,000 to 250,000 distinct CDR3 sequences listed, roughly 20% were seen once. The sample comprised CD8+ T cells from PBMCs. These receptors were obtained from a human donor in good health (CMV status not recorded). Some clones in this sample may be carry-over from other donors' samples.

V usage is TRBV2 and J usage is TRBJ2-2, with 14 positions matching TRBD2. With 6 bases clipped from V and 5 bases from J, the junction kept 8 bases outside the gene matches. Looked up from germline, CDR1 is SNHLY and CDR2 is FYNNEI. The CDR3 totals 17 residues. The CDR3 nucleotides are TGTGCCAGCAGACTGACTAGCGGGGGGGCCTCGACCGGGGAGCTGTTTTTT. The encoded protein is CASRLTSGGASTGELFF.

This clonotype was counted a few times. The V gene is TRBV6-1, the J gene TRBJ1-1; D is perhaps TRBD1 (5 bases). The germline gives CDR1 MNHNS, CDR2 SASEGT. V was cut by 5 bases and J by 0 bases, with 16 bases left in between. This CDR3 is built from 16 residues. The CDR3 sequence: CASSNPPAGMNTEAFF. For the CDR3, the DNA is TGTGCCAGCAGTAACCCACCGGCAGGGATGAACACTGAAGCTTTCTTT.

This sequence joins TRBV19 and TRBJ2-2; 8 bases map to TRBD2. Per germline, CDR1 LNHDA and CDR2 SQIVND (reference sequence). J was trimmed by 7 bases and V by 3 bases; bases with no gene match: 7. This CDR3 contains 15 residues. The CDR3 bases are TGTGCCAGTAGTATCATCGGGGGGGCCCACGGGGAGCTGTTTTTT. The encoded protein is CASSIIGGAHGELFF.

This clonotype was found a few times. J is TRBJ1-6 and V is TRBV14; tentative D call: TRBD1 (6 bases). Germline V gene data show CDR1 as SGHDN and CDR2 as FVKESK. Trimming stripped 4 bases from V and 8 bases from J, with 9 bases between. CDR3 length: 13 amino acids. Written as DNA, the CDR3 is TGTGCCAGCAGCCGGGACACTTATTCACCCCTCCACTTT. This translates into CASSRDTYSPLHF. Full variable domain (outside the CDR3, taken from reference TRBV14 and TRBJ1-6): EAGVTQFPSHSVIEKGQTVTLRCDPISGHDNLYWYRRVMGKEIKFLLHFVKESKQDESGMPNNRFLAERTGGTYSTLKVQPAELEDSGVYFCASSRDTYSPLHFGNGTRLTVT.

This clonotype has more than one count but fewer than ten. The chain is built from TRBV12-3 or TRBV12-4 and TRBJ2-5; D is undetermined. The CDR3 extends over 13 amino acids. Trimming stripped 6 bases from V and 5 bases from J, with 13 bases between. The CDR3: CASSQTRKETQYF. For the CDR3, the DNA is TGTGCCAGCAGCCAGACGCGGAAGGAGACCCAGTACTTC.

This clonotype was seen many times. The chain carries TRBV7-8 and TRBJ2-6; D remains ambiguous. CDR3 length: 18 amino acids. V was trimmed by 1 base and J by 1 base, leaving 14 bases between them. Germline values: CDR1 SGHVS, CDR2 FQNEAQ. In DNA, the CDR3 is TGTGCCAGCAGCTTAGGGGTGCTGGTTGGATCTGGGGCCAACGTCCTGACTTTC. This encodes CASSLGVLVGSGANVLTF.

The chain uses TRBV28 and TRBJ1-5; the match to TRBD1 covers 7 bases. Germline V lookup: CDR1 MDHEN, CDR2 SYDVKM. CDR3 length: 15 amino acids. J lost 0 bases, V lost 6 bases, and 5 bases had no gene match. The CDR3 bases are TGTGCCAGCAGGTCTACAGGGGCTAGCAATCAGCCCCAGCATTTT. This translates into CASRSTGASNQPQHF.

In this sample, this clonotype turned up a few times. The chain is built from TRBV4-1 and TRBJ1-4; unclear D gene. The germline gives CDR1 MGHRA, CDR2 YSYEKL. Trimming left V 2 bases short and J 6 bases short, with 16 bases between. The CDR3 covers 16 residues. In DNA form, the CDR3 reads TGCGCCAGCAGCCAACACCCAGCGGCAAGGGATGAAAAACTGTTTTTT. It translates to CASSQHPAARDEKLFF.

This clonotype showed up many times. The chain carries TRBV27 and TRBJ1-6; TRBD1 aligns across 7 bases. Germline CDR1 MNHEY, CDR2 SMNVEV (reference sequence). V dropped 5 bases and J dropped 3; count of bases not matched to a gene: 4. The CDR3 covers 15 residues. The CDR3 DNA reads TGTGCCAGCAGTGGGGGGACAGACTATAATTCACCCCTCCACTTT. As protein: CASSGGTDYNSPLHF.

CDR3 nucleotides: TGTGCCGCCCGGGGGTTAGACTCGCAAGAGACCCAGTACTTC. Amino acids: CAARGLDSQETQYF. The rearrangement uses TRBV10-3 and TRBJ2-5; weak D call: TRBD2 (6 bases). Germline V CDR1 and CDR2: ENHRY, SYGVKD. The ends were cut back, 11 bases at V and 2 bases at J, with 18 bases in the middle. The length of the CDR3 is 14 residues.

This clonotype was seen a handful of times. The chain employs TRBV5-6 and TRBJ2-5; D gene unclear. The CDR3 sequence is 14 residues long. The V end was cut by 0 bases, the J end by 1 base, with 7 bases between. Looked up from germline, CDR1 is SGHDT and CDR2 is YYEEEE. The CDR3 DNA reads as TGTGCCAGCAGCTTGGGGCGCTCCCAAGAGACCCAGTACTTC. It yields the protein CASSLGRSQETQYF.

The V and J genes are TRBV5-4 and TRBJ2-7, with D maybe TRBD1 (6 bases). The CDR3 contains 14 residues. Between the trimmed V and J ends, which lost 0 bases and 7 bases, there was a span of 14 bases. Germline V gene data show CDR1 as SGHNT and CDR2 as YYREEE (reference sequence). The CDR3 DNA reads as TGTGCCAGCAGCTTGGAAGGGAATACAGGGGAGCAGTACTTC. It yields the protein CASSLEGNTGEQYF.

The table lists this clonotype with a few counts. V gene TRBV4-2 combines with J gene TRBJ2-2; no definite D call. Per the germline V gene, CDR1 is LGHNA and CDR2 is YNFKEQ. Trimming took 0 bases from V and 4 from J, leaving 6 bases between them. The CDR3 totals 14 residues. The CDR3 DNA sequence: TGTGCCAGCAGCCAAGAATTAGGCACCGGGGAGCTGTTTTTT. This sequence encodes CASSQELGTGELFF.

The chain couples TRBV7-9 to TRBJ1-4, with 7 nucleotides matching TRBD1. CDR3 length equals 15 residues. V was clipped by 6 bases and J by 0 bases; unmatched bases: 4. Germline CDR1 and CDR2: SEHNR and FQNEAQ (reference sequence). CDR3 in amino acids: CASRFGTATNEKLFF. In DNA form, the CDR3 reads TGTGCCAGCAGATTTGGGACAGCAACTAATGAAAAACTGTTTTTT.

This rearrangement joins TRBV20-1 to TRBJ2-5; perhaps TRBD2 as D (6 bases). The V gene's germline CDR1 is DFQATT and CDR2 SNEGSKA (reference sequence). This CDR3 has 16 residues. V was trimmed by 1 base and J by 3 bases, leaving 18 bases between them. CDR3 sequence reads: CSARAYPGGVEETQYF. The CDR3 coding sequence is TGCAGTGCTAGAGCATACCCCGGCGGGGTAGAAGAGACCCAGTACTTC.

This clonotype was seen at least ten times. This sequence joins TRBV5-4 and TRBJ1-2, with TRBD1 identical over 9 bases. CDR3 size: 14 residues. Germline CDR1 reads SGHNT; CDR2 reads YYREEE (reference sequence). V gave up 4 bases and J gave up 8 bases; unmatched junction bases: 9. Here the CDR3 DNA reads TGTGCCAGCAGCCCCACAGGGGGCGCGTTGGGCTACACCTTC. Protein: CASSPTGGALGYTF.

The CDR3 coding sequence is TGTGCCAGCAGCCAAAGCGCGAACTATGGCTACACCTTC. Amino acids: CASSQSANYGYTF. This chain links TRBV14 with TRBJ1-2; D remains ambiguous. This CDR3 comprises 13 residues. The germline V and J ends were trimmed by 2 bases and 2 bases, with 6 bases remaining between them. Germline CDR1 reads SGHDN; CDR2 reads FVKESK.

In this sample, this clonotype turned up a few times. The chain is built from TRBV20-1 and TRBJ1-2; D remains ambiguous. With 1 base removed from V and 5 bases from J, the gap between germline ends came to 14 bases. The CDR3 runs 14 residues. Per the germline V gene, CDR1 is DFQATT and CDR2 is SNEGSKA (reference sequence). The CDR3 DNA follows: TGCAGTGCTAGAGGGAGCTTCCCCCTTTATGGCTACACCTTC. Translated: CSARGSFPLYGYTF.

The chain couples TRBV15 to TRBJ2-7; possibly TRBD1 or TRBD2 for D (5 bases each). The germline V gene has CDR1 LNHNV and CDR2 YYDKDF (reference sequence). The CDR3 has 14 residues. V was cut by 5 bases and J by 3 bases, with 14 bases left in between. CDR3 sequence (DNA): TGTGCCACCAGCCAGTTCCGTGGGGGCTACGAGCAGTACTTC. It yields the protein CATSQFRGGYEQYF.

The rearrangement joins TRBV24-1 to TRBJ1-5, with D possibly TRBD1 on 6 matching bases. V shed 3 bases and J shed 5 bases, with 13 bases lying between them. Germline V lookup: CDR1 KGHDR, CDR2 SFDVKD. The CDR3 is made up of 15 amino acids. The CDR3 coding sequence is TGTGCCACCAGTGATATAGGACAGAGTGATCAGCCCCAGCATTTT. Protein: CATSDIGQSDQPQHF.

V is TRBV2 and J is TRBJ1-5, with TRBD1 matching 10 bases. Germline CDR1 is SNHLY and CDR2 is FYNNEI. V was pared by 6 bases and J by 1 base, with 12 bases of the junction left unmatched. The CDR3 runs to 18 residues. The CDR3 coding sequence is TGTGCCAGCAGCATCCCGGGACAGGGGACGCGCAGCAATCAGCCCCAGCATTTT. Its translation is CASSIPGQGTRSNQPQHF.

This clonotype was seen a few times. The chain links TRBV20-1 to TRBJ2-4; D possibly corresponds to TRBD1 (6 bases). Trimming cost V 0 bases and J 7 bases, with 7 bases left between them. CDR3 length equals 12 residues. From germline, CDR1 is DFQATT and CDR2 SNEGSKA (reference sequence). The CDR3 spells CSARDRGNIQYF. CDR3 DNA sequence: TGCAGTGCTAGAGACAGGGGCAACATTCAGTACTTC.

In its sample, this clonotype was seen once. The V call is TRBV20-1, the J call TRBJ2-3, with D perhaps matching TRBD2 (5 bases). Trimming stripped 4 bases from V and 0 bases from J, with 14 bases between. Germline V gene data show CDR1 as DFQATT and CDR2 as SNEGSKA (reference sequence). The CDR3 has 15 amino acids. CDR3 region: CSAKPPSRSTDTQYF. The CDR3 nucleotides are TGCAGTGCTAAACCCCCTAGCCGAAGCACAGATACGCAGTATTTT.

Note on this clonotype: One junction end disagrees with the germline gene, perhaps due to a read error. The rearrangement links TRBV4-1 to TRBJ2-7; 9 bases align to TRBD2. This CDR3 is built from 18 residues. Germline CDR1 is MGHRA and CDR2 is YSYEKL. The CDR3 region is CASSQERSGGHLSYEQYF. For the CDR3, the DNA is TGTGCCAGCAGCCAAGAAAGAAGCGGGGGGCACCTCTCCTACGAGCAGTACTTC.

This clonotype came up once. A read error may explain this, as a much larger clone is one base away. The CDR3 end shows no conserved phenylalanine or tryptophan, and so a read error is likely. Written as DNA, the CDR3 is TGTGCCAGCAGCTTGGGCAGGACCTACGAGCAGTACCTC. Amino acid sequence: CASSLGRTYEQYL. The chain is built from TRBV7-8 and TRBJ2-7, with D unresolved. CDR1 and CDR2 from the germline V gene are SGHVS and FQNEAQ. The CDR3 sequence is 13 residues long. Trimming took off 3 bases at V and 2 bases at J, with 8 bases between the two ends.